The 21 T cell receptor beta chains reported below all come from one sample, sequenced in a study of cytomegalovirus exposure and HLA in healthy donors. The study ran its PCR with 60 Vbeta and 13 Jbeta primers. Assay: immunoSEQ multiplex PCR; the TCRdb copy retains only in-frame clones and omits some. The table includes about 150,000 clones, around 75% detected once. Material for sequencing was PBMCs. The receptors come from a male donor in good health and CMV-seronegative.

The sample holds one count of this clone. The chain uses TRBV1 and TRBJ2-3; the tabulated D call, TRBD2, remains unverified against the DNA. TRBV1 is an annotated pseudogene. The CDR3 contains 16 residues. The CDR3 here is CTSSQVAGPSTDTQYF. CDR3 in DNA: TGCACCAGCAGCCAAGTCGCGGGGCCTAGCACAGATACGCAGTATTTT.

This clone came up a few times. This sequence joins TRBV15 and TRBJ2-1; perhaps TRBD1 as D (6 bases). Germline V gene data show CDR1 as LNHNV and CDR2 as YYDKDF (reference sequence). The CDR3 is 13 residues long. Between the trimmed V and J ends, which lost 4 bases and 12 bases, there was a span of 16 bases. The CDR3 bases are TGTGCCACCAGCAAAGAAACAGGGATGGGGCAGTTCTTC. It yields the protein CATSKETGMGQFF.

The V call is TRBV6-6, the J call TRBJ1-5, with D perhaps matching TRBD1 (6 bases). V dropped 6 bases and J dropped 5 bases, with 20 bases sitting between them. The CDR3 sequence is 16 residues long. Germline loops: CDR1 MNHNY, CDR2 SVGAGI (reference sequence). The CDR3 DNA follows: TGTGCCAGCAGCCAGACCCCGGACAGCCTAGATCAGCCCCAGCATTTT. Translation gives CASSQTPDSLDQPQHF.

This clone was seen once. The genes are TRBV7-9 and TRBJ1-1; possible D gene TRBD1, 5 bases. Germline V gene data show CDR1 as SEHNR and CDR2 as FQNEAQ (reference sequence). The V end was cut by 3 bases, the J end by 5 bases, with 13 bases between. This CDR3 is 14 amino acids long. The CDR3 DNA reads TGTGCCAGCAGCTTTGCAGGGCCCCTGACTGAAGCTTTCTTT. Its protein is CASSFAGPLTEAFF.

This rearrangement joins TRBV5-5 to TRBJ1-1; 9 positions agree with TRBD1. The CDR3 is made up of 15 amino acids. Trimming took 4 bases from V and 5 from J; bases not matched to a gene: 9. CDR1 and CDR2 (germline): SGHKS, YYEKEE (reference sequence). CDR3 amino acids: CASSRDRGRETEAFF. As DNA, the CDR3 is TGTGCCAGCAGCCGCGACAGGGGGAGAGAAACTGAAGCTTTCTTT.

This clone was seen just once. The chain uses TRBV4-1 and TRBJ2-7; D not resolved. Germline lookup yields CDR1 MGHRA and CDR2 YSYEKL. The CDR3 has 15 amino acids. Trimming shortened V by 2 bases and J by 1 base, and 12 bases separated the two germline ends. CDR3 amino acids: CASSQSSIRSYEQYF. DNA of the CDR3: TGCGCCAGCAGCCAAAGTAGTATTCGTTCCTACGAGCAGTACTTC.

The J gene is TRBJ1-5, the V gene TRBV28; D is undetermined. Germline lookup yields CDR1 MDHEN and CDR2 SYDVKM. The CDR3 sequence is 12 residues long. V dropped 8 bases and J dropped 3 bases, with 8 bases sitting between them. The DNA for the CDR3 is TGTGCCAGCGGGGAGCCCAATCAGCCCCAGCATTTT. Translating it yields CASGEPNQPQHF.

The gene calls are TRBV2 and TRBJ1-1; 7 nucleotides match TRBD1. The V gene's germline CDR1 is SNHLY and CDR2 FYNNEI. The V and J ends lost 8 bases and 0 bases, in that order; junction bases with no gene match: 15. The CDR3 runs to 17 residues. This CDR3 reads CASPPPRTGHMNTEAFF. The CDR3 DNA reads TGTGCCAGCCCCCCACCCCGGACAGGCCATATGAACACTGAAGCTTTCTTT. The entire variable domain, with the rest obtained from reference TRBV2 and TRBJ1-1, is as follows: EPEVTQTPSHQVTQMGQEVILRCVPISNHLYFYWYRQILGQKVEFLVSFYNNEISEKSEIFDDQFSVERPDGSNFTLKIRSTKLEDSAMYFCASPPPRTGHMNTEAFFGQGTRLTVV.

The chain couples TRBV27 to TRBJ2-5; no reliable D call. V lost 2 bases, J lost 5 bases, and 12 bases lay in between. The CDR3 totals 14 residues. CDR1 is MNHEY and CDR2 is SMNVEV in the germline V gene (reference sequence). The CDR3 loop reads CASSLQSTRETQYF. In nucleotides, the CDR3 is TGTGCCAGCAGTTTACAGTCAACCCGCGAGACCCAGTACTTC.

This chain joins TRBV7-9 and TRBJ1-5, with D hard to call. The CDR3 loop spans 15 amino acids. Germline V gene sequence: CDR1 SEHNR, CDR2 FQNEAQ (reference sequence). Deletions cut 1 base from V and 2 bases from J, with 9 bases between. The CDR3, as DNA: TGTGCCAGCAGCTTAGGGGCAGTAGGCAATCAGCCCCAGCATTTT. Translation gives CASSLGAVGNQPQHF.

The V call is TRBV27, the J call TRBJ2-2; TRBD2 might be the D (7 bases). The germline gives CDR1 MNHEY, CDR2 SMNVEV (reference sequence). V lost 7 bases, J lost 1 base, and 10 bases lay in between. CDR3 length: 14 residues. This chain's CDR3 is CASNREGNTGELFF. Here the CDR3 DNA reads TGTGCCAGCAACAGGGAGGGGAACACCGGGGAGCTGTTTTTT.

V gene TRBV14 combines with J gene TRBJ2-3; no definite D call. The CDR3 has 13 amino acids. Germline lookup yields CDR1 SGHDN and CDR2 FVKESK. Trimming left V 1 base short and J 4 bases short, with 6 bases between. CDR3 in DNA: TGTGCCAGCAGCCAAGGCGGTTCAGATACGCAGTATTTT. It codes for CASSQGGSDTQYF.

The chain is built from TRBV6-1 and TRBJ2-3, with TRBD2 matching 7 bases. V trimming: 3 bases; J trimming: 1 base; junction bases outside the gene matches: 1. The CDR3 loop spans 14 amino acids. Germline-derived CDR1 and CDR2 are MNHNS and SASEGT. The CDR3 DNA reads TGTGCCAGCAGTGACGCGGGAGGCACAGATACGCAGTATTTT. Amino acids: CASSDAGGTDTQYF.

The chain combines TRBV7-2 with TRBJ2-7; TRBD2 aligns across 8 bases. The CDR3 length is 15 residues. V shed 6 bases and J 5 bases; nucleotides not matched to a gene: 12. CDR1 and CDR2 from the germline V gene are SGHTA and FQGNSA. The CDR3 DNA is TGTGCCAGCAGTTCCTCCGGGACGGGAGGGCACGAGCAGTACTTC. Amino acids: CASSSSGTGGHEQYF.

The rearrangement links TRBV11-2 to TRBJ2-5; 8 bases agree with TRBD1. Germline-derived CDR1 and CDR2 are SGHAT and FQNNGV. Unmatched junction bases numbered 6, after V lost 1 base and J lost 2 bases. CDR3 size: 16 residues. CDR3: CASSLGIGTGQETQYF. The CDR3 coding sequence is TGTGCCAGCAGCTTAGGTATAGGGACAGGACAAGAGACCCAGTACTTC.

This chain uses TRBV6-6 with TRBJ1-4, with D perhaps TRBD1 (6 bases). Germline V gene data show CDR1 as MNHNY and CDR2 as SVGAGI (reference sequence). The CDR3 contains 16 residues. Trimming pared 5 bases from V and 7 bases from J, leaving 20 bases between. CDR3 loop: CASSLPHGGNGEKLFF. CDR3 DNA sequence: TGTGCCAGCAGTCTACCTCATGGGGGCAATGGTGAAAAACTGTTTTTT.

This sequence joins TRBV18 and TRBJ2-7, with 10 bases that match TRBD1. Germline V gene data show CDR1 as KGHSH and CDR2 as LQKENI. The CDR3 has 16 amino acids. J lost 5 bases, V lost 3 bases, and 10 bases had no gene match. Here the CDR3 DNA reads TGTGCCAGCTCACCGCGTCCGGGACAGGGGACGGACGAGCAGTACTTC. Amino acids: CASSPRPGQGTDEQYF.

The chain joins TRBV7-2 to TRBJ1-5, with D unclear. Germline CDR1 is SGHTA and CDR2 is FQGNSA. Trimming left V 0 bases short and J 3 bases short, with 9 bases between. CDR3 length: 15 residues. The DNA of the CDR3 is TGTGCCAGCAGCTTAGCGAGAGGGATCAATCAGCCCCAGCATTTT. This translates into CASSLARGINQPQHF.

DNA of the CDR3: TGCGCCAGCAGCTTGGGCGGGGGGGATGGCAATGAGCAGTTCTTC. This codes for CASSLGGGDGNEQFF. The V gene is TRBV5-1, the J gene TRBJ2-1, with TRBD2 matching over 9 bases. Germline V gene data show CDR1 as SGHRS and CDR2 as YFSETQ. V lost 0 bases and J lost 6; bases outside the gene matches: 4. This CDR3 spans 15 amino acids.

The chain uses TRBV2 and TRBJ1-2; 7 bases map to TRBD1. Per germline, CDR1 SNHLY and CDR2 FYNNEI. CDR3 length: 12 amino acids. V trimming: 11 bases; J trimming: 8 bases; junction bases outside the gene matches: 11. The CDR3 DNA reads TGTGCCGGAAACCGGGACAGCAGGGGCTACACCTTC. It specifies CAGNRDSRGYTF.

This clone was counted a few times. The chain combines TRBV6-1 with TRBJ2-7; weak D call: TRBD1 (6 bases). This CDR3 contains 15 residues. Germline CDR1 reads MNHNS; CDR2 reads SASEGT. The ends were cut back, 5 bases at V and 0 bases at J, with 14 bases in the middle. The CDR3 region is CASSPRQAFSYEQYF. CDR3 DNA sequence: TGTGCCAGCAGTCCCAGACAGGCCTTCTCCTACGAGCAGTACTTC.